These 12 T cell receptor beta chains share one sample of origin, sequenced in a study of T cells expressing NK-cell markers. TCRdb reanalyzed the 5' RACE reads and collapses them to one entry per CDR3 protein, without DNA. The table lists roughly 390,000 distinct CDR3 sequences. Specimen: blood T cells: a sorted CD56 or NKG2C T cell subset, CD4+ or CD8+ T cells, or bulk PBMC T cells (not recorded which). These receptors came from a man aged 18-70 years in good health.

The V call is TRBV2, the J call TRBJ1-4. Germline CDR1 reads SNHLY; CDR2 reads FYNNEI. The CDR3 spans 11 residues. CDR3 amino acids: CASSTNEKLFF.

The chain is built from TRBV5-4 and TRBJ2-1; TCRdb's D gene call, TRBD1, goes unchecked for lack of DNA. Germline V gene lookup returns CDR1 SGHNT and CDR2 YYREEE (reference sequence). CDR3 length equals 16 residues. The CDR3 sequence is CASSLGAGQGLNEQFF. The whole variable domain, remainder taken from reference TRBV5-4 and TRBJ2-1, is ETGVTQSPTHLIKTRGQQVTLRCSSQSGHNTVSWYQQALGQGPQFIFQYYREEENGRGNFPPRFSGLQFPNYSSELNVNALELDDSALYLCASSLGAGQGLNEQFFGPGTRLTVL.

This chain connects TRBV18 to TRBJ2-7; the TCRdb D gene call, TRBD1, has no DNA to confirm it. CDR3 length equals 14 residues. Germline assignment: CDR1 KGHSH and CDR2 LQKENI. CDR3 loop: CASSRRDRLVEQYF.

The CDR3 protein is CSARVGGATNTEAFF. This rearrangement joins TRBV20-1 to TRBJ1-1. The CDR3 is 15 residues long. The germline V gene encodes CDR1 DFQATT and CDR2 SNEGSKA (reference sequence).

The CDR3 sequence: CASSPQTGEETQYF. The J gene is TRBJ2-5, the V gene TRBV6-1; TCRdb lists TRBD1, though no DNA is available to test this call. The CDR3 consists of 14 residues. In germline, CDR1 is MNHNS, CDR2 SASEGT.

V usage is TRBV5-1 and J usage is TRBJ2-3; TCRdb selects TRBD1, and the lack of DNA leaves this call unchecked. The length of the CDR3 is 14 residues. The germline CDR1 and CDR2 sequences are SGHRS and YFSETQ. CDR3 region: CASSTTGVPDTQYF.

The V gene is TRBV19, the J gene TRBJ2-5; there is no DNA to check the TCRdb D call of TRBD1. This CDR3 has 14 amino acids. Germline CDR1 and CDR2: LNHDA and SQIVND (reference sequence). The CDR3 protein is CASNPGAALETQYF.

The V call is TRBV6-2 or TRBV6-3, the J call TRBJ1-5; TCRdb's assignment of TRBD1 cannot be checked, as there is no DNA. Germline V gene sequence: CDR1 MNHEY, CDR2 SVGEGT. CDR3 length: 16 residues. This CDR3 is CASSLSRGQGNQPQHF.

The genes are TRBV9 and TRBJ2-1; with no DNA, the TCRdb D assignment of TRBD1 cannot be verified. This CDR3 is built from 12 residues. Germline V gives CDR1 SGDLS, CDR2 YYNGEE. CDR3 residues: CASRHGTDEQFF.

The gene calls are TRBV5-1 and TRBJ2-7; the TCRdb call, TRBD2, lacks DNA for checking. The germline CDR1 and CDR2 sequences are SGHRS and YFSETQ. CDR3 length: 15 residues. The CDR3 region is CASSPLAGAYYEQYF.

The chain couples TRBV7-8 to TRBJ1-3. CDR3 length equals 11 residues. CDR1 and CDR2 (germline): SGHVS, FQNEAQ. This chain's CDR3 is CASSNQTAKYF.

The chain has TRBV12-3 or TRBV12-4 and TRBJ2-2; TCRdb picks TRBD1, but there is no DNA to check that call. CDR3 length: 14 residues. The CDR3 here is CASTLQGAGGELFF.